Shown below are 23 T cell receptor beta chains from a single sample sequenced in a study of CD8 T cells in Susac syndrome. An input of about 0.5 to 1 ug of RNA was subjected to reverse transcription using random hexamers. TCRdb reanalysed the immunoSEQ multiplex PCR reads using MiXCR and keeps one entry per CDR3 protein. The data contain about 140,000 distinct CDR3 sequences, 90% to 95% of them singletons. Sample: CD4+ T cells from PBMCs. These receptors came from a human donor with multiple sclerosis.

This chain joins TRBV5-6 and TRBJ1-2; D not resolved. Trimming cost V 2 bases and J 7 bases, with 6 bases left between them. CDR3 size: 11 residues. Germline V CDR1 and CDR2: SGHDT, YYEEEE. CDR3 sequence reads: CASSLNLGYTF. The CDR3 coding sequence is TGTGCCAGCAGCTTAAATCTTGGCTACACCTTC. The variable domain in full, with the rest retrieved from reference TRBV5-6 and TRBJ1-2, is DAGVTQSPTHLIKTRGQQVTLRCSPKSGHDTVSWYQQALGQGPQFIFQYYEEEERQRGNFPDRFSGHQFPNYSSELNVNALLLGDSALYLCASSLNLGYTFGSGTRLTVV.

The CDR3 DNA sequence: TGTGCCTCCGACAGGGAGACTAAAAAACTGTTTTTT. This gives the protein CASDRETKKLFF. The chain joins TRBV30 to TRBJ1-4; TRBD1 matches 7 bases. The CDR3 is 12 amino acids. Unmatched junction bases numbered 8, after V lost 7 bases and J lost 9 bases. Germline V gene sequence: CDR1 GTSNPN, CDR2 SVGIG (reference sequence).

The chain has TRBV25-1 and TRBJ2-5; tentative D call: TRBD1 (6 bases). Trimming removed 1 base at V and 0 bases at J, with 9 bases between. The CDR3 has 15 amino acids. Germline CDR1 and CDR2: MGHDK and SYGVNS. The CDR3 nucleotides are TGTGCCAGCAGTGAATTCAGGGGCAACCAAGAGACCCAGTACTTC. It codes for CASSEFRGNQETQYF.

The rearrangement links TRBV28 to TRBJ2-3; no reliable D call. The CDR3 is 15 residues long. V lost 3 bases and J lost 3, with 13 bases in between. Germline CDR1 and CDR2: MDHEN and SYDVKM. The CDR3 bases are TGTGCCAGCAGTTTTACCTTCACCCAGACAGATACGCAGTATTTT. This encodes CASSFTFTQTDTQYF.

The CDR3 sequence: CSARVRATSDGGEQFF. The CDR3 nucleotides read TGCAGTGCTAGAGTAAGAGCGACTAGCGATGGCGGTGAGCAGTTCTTC. V gene TRBV20-1 combines with J gene TRBJ2-1; 8 positions agree with TRBD2. Germline V CDR1 and CDR2: DFQATT, SNEGSKA (reference sequence). This CDR3 comprises 16 residues. V shed 1 base, J shed 9 bases, and the junction held 14 bases outside the gene matches.

This clonotype was found once. This sequence joins TRBV28 and TRBJ2-5; D may be TRBD1 (7 bases). This CDR3 comprises 14 residues. Germline V gives CDR1 MDHEN, CDR2 SYDVKM. V lost 8 bases to trimming and J lost 4 bases, with 17 bases between them. The CDR3 is CASLPGGRGETQYF. The CDR3 DNA reads as TGTGCCAGCCTTCCAGGGGGGCGAGGAGAGACCCAGTACTTC.

The genes are TRBV4-1 and TRBJ1-6; 11 positions match TRBD1. V gave up 1 base and J gave up 8 bases; unmatched junction bases: 1. Germline V gives CDR1 MGHRA, CDR2 YSYEKL. There are 15 residues in the CDR3. CDR3: CASSQGTGGYSPLHF. Here the CDR3 DNA reads TGCGCCAGCAGCCAAGGGACAGGGGGCTATTCACCCCTCCACTTT.

This clonotype has a single count. The rearrangement joins TRBV29-1 to TRBJ2-2; 8 nucleotides align to TRBD2. Germline CDR1 is SQVTM and CDR2 is ANQGSEA. V shed 3 bases and J 2 bases; nucleotides not matched to a gene: 5. The CDR3 spans 15 residues. CDR3 nucleotide sequence: TGCAGCGTTGACGGGGGGGATATCAACACCGGGGAGCTGTTTTTT. This encodes CSVDGGDINTGELFF.

The rearrangement joins TRBV29-1 to TRBJ1-2, with 7 bases fitting TRBD1. The CDR3 spans 13 residues. Germline V lookup: CDR1 SQVTM, CDR2 ANQGSEA. V lost 4 bases to trimming and J lost 8 bases; unmatched junction nucleotides: 10. The CDR3 coding sequence is TGCAGCGTTGTGGTCGACAGGGCAGCGGGCTACACCTTC. Amino acid sequence: CSVVVDRAAGYTF.

J is TRBJ2-1 and V is TRBV15; TRBD1 agrees at 7 bases. Germline V lookup: CDR1 LNHNV, CDR2 YYDKDF (reference sequence). The CDR3 extends over 20 amino acids. V lost 0 bases, J lost 4 bases, and 18 bases stayed unmatched. For the CDR3, the DNA is TGTGCCACCAGCAGAGACCCTTTAGTAGGGACAGCTGCGGGTTACAATGAGCAGTTCTTC. Its protein product is CATSRDPLVGTAAGYNEQFF.

The rearrangement links TRBV24-1 to TRBJ2-5; D remains unclear. CDR1 and CDR2 from the germline V gene are KGHDR and SFDVKD. CDR3 length equals 17 residues. V lost 1 base and J lost 2, with 16 bases in between. CDR3 amino acids: CATSDFRGSIGQETQYF. Written as DNA, the CDR3 is TGTGCCACCAGTGATTTTCGTGGCTCAATTGGTCAAGAGACCCAGTACTTC.

This clonotype was counted a single time. The V and J genes are TRBV29-1 and TRBJ2-2, with 10 bases matching TRBD1. Trimming at V came to 7 bases and at J to 3 bases, leaving 2 bases not matched to a gene. In germline, CDR1 is SQVTM, CDR2 ANQGSEA. This CDR3 has 13 amino acids. CDR3 residues: CSAGTGDTGELFF. Here the CDR3 DNA reads TGCAGCGCTGGGACAGGGGACACCGGGGAGCTGTTTTTT.

The rearrangement links TRBV28 to TRBJ2-6, with D hard to call. V lost 8 bases to trimming and J lost 0 bases, with 14 bases between them. The CDR3 is made up of 16 amino acids. Germline V gene data show CDR1 as MDHEN and CDR2 as SYDVKM. The CDR3 region has the DNA TGTGCCAGCTTGTCTTTACCCGGCTCTGGGGCCAACGTCCTGACTTTC. The encoded protein is CASLSLPGSGANVLTF. The variable domain in full, completed from reference TRBV28 and TRBJ2-6, reads DVKVTQSSRYLVKRTGEKVFLECVQDMDHENMFWYRQDPGLGLRLIYFSYDVKMKEKGDIPEGYSVSREKKERFSLILESASTNQTSMYLCASLSLPGSGANVLTFGAGSRLTVL.

The genes are TRBV19 and TRBJ1-2, with TRBD1 as a possible D gene (5 bases). The CDR3 is 12 residues long. Germline loops: CDR1 LNHDA, CDR2 SQIVND (reference sequence). Trimming stripped 6 bases from V and 7 bases from J, with 12 bases between. The DNA of the CDR3 is TGTGCCAGTAGGCCGACAGCCGGTGGCTACACCTTC. Translated: CASRPTAGGYTF.

This chain links TRBV29-1 with TRBJ1-1, with 8 bases matching TRBD1. V shed 4 bases, J shed 3 bases, and the junction held 7 bases outside the gene matches. Per the germline V gene, CDR1 is SQVTM and CDR2 is ANQGSEA. CDR3 size: 14 residues. The CDR3 sequence: CSVGVGGQDTEAFF. Here the CDR3 DNA reads TGCAGCGTTGGCGTAGGGGGACAGGACACTGAAGCTTTCTTT.

A single count supports this clonotype. V and J are TRBV27 and TRBJ1-1, with TRBD1 as a possible D gene (5 bases). The CDR3 sequence is 16 residues long. The V end lost 1 base, the J end lost 1 base, and 13 bases lay between the germline ends. Per germline, CDR1 MNHEY and CDR2 SMNVEV (reference sequence). CDR3 protein: CASSLFVTGPNTEAFF. CDR3 in DNA: TGTGCCAGCAGTTTATTTGTTACAGGCCCGAACACTGAAGCTTTCTTT.

This chain uses TRBV29-1 with TRBJ2-7; no clear D gene. CDR3 size: 12 residues. Germline V gene sequence: CDR1 SQVTM, CDR2 ANQGSEA. Trimming pared 3 bases from V and 1 base from J, leaving 7 bases between. The CDR3 loop reads CSVETASYEQYF. CDR3 nucleotides: TGCAGCGTTGAGACGGCTTCCTACGAGCAGTACTTC.

The V call is TRBV20-1, the J call TRBJ2-7; D is uncertain. Germline values: CDR1 DFQATT, CDR2 SNEGSKA (reference sequence). With 4 bases removed from V and 6 bases from J, the gap between germline ends came to 13 bases. The CDR3 is 12 amino acids. CDR3 residues: CSANQDGPEQYF. In DNA, the CDR3 is TGCAGTGCTAATCAGGACGGCCCCGAGCAGTACTTC.

This chain uses TRBV20-1 with TRBJ2-7; no reliable D call. The V and J ends lost 3 bases and 4 bases respectively, with 7 bases between them. The CDR3 covers 11 residues. Germline-derived CDR1 and CDR2 are DFQATT and SNEGSKA (reference sequence). CDR3: CSARLGYEQYF. In DNA form, the CDR3 reads TGCAGTGCTAGGTTAGGGTACGAGCAGTACTTC.

This rearrangement joins TRBV7-9 to TRBJ2-3, with 7 bases fitting TRBD2. The CDR3 is made up of 16 amino acids. Per germline, CDR1 SEHNR and CDR2 FQNEAQ (reference sequence). V shed 1 base, J shed 2 bases, and the junction held 6 bases outside the gene matches. Here the CDR3 reads CASSLGLAGHTDTQYF. The DNA of the CDR3 is TGTGCCAGCAGCTTAGGGTTAGCGGGCCACACAGATACGCAGTATTTT.

CDR3 loop: CASSFLTRTGELFF. CDR3 in DNA: TGTGCCAGCAGTTTCCTTACTAGGACCGGGGAGCTGTTTTTT. This rearrangement joins TRBV27 to TRBJ2-2; tentative D call: TRBD2 (5 bases). Germline V lookup: CDR1 MNHEY, CDR2 SMNVEV (reference sequence). V was shortened by 3 bases and J by 5 bases, with 10 bases between the two germline ends. The CDR3 length is 14 residues.

The chain has TRBV7-9 and TRBJ2-1; TRBD2 aligns across 8 bases. The CDR3 contains 15 residues. V trimming: 3 bases; J trimming: 3 bases; junction bases outside the gene matches: 4. The germline gives CDR1 SEHNR, CDR2 FQNEAQ (reference sequence). Written as DNA, the CDR3 is TGTGCCAGCAGCTTCGTACGGGGGGGCTACAATGAGCAGTTCTTC. Translating it yields CASSFVRGGYNEQFF.

The chain couples TRBV12-3 or TRBV12-4 to TRBJ1-6, with no clear D. CDR3 length equals 15 residues. V was pared by 4 bases and J by 0 bases, with 7 bases between. The CDR3 bases are TGTGCCAGCAGTTCCCTGCTCTCCTATAATTCACCCCTCCACTTT. Amino acids: CASSSLLSYNSPLHF.